A selection of T cell receptor beta chains follows, all from one sample in a study of control samples from healthy donors and cancer patients. The method was immunoSEQ multiplex PCR; TCRdb's version includes in-frame clones alone and lacks a portion of them. The table lists approximately 50,000 clones, 80% to 90% of them singletons. Sequencing used PBMCs. The receptors originated from a woman aged 60-70 years with lung cancer. Both conserved end residues are part of each CDR3. Fields, in order: D gene, clone size, V gene, J gene, CDR3 DNA, CDR3 protein. The D gene is left open where the match is weak. Some rows mark clone size as missing; the rest say once, few, many or name a class of expanded clone.

D: .
size: .
V: TRBV3-1/TRBV3-2
J: TRBJ1-1
DNA: TGTGCCAGCAGCCAAGTTACGGGGTCAGCGAACACTGAAGCTTTCTTT
CDR3: CASSQVTGSANTEAFF

D: .
size: .
V: TRBV10-1
J: TRBJ1-2
DNA: TGCGCCAGCAGTGAGGGAGAGGGGTATGGCTACACCTTC
CDR3: CASSEGEGYGYTF

D: .
size: .
V: TRBV15
J: TRBJ1-2
DNA: TGTGCCACCAGCACCCGGGACGCCGGCTATGGCTACACCTTC
CDR3: CATSTRDAGYGYTF

D: .
size: .
V: TRBV5-1
J: TRBJ2-4
DNA: TGCGCCAGCAGCTTGGGCAGCGGTGCTTTAGCCAAAAACATTCAGTACTTC
CDR3: CASSLGSGALAKNIQYF

D: .
size: .
V: TRBV10-3
J: TRBJ2-6
DNA: TGTGCCATCAGTGACTTGGTGCAAAGTGGCTCTGGGGCCAACGTCCTGACTTTC
CDR3: CAISDLVQSGSGANVLTF

D: .
size: .
V: TRBV10-3
J: TRBJ1-4
DNA: TGTGCCATCAGTGACCCGACAGGTTCCAATGAAAAACTGTTTTTT
CDR3: CAISDPTGSNEKLFF

D: TRBD1
size: .
V: TRBV19
J: TRBJ1-5
DNA: TGTGCCAGTAGGTCCCGGGACAGGGCGACCGGTCAGCCCCAGCATTTT
CDR3: CASRSRDRATGQPQHF

D: TRBD2
size: few
V: TRBV7-8
J: TRBJ2-7
DNA: TGTGCCAGCAGCCCTAACCGGGACTACGGCTACGAGCAGTACTTC
CDR3: CASSPNRDYGYEQYF

D: TRBD1
size: .
V: TRBV28
J: TRBJ2-1
DNA: TGTGCCAGCAGTACCCGGACAGGGTACAATGAGCAGTTCTTC
CDR3: CASSTRTGYNEQFF

D: .
size: once
V: TRBV2
J: TRBJ2-7
DNA: TGTGCCAGCAGCTATGGACAGTACGAGCAGTACTTC
CDR3: CASSYGQYEQYF

D: .
size: .
V: TRBV5-4
J: TRBJ2-2
DNA: TGTGCCAGCAGCTCTGGGACAAGGAACACCGGGGAGCTGTTTTTT
CDR3: CASSSGTRNTGELFF

D: .
size: .
V: TRBV5-1
J: TRBJ1-1
DNA: TGCGCCAGCTCCCGGACGGGGGTGAACACTGAAGCTTTCTTT
CDR3: CASSRTGVNTEAFF

D: TRBD1
size: .
V: TRBV30
J: TRBJ1-2
DNA: TGTGCCTGGAGTCCTCCGGACAGGACTAACTATGGCTACACCTTC
CDR3: CAWSPPDRTNYGYTF

D: TRBD1
size: .
V: TRBV5-1
J: TRBJ1-2
DNA: TGCGCCAGCAGCTTCGGACAGGGGGATGGCTACACCTTC
CDR3: CASSFGQGDGYTF

D: TRBD1
size: few
V: TRBV6-5
J: TRBJ2-5
DNA: TGTGCCAGCAGTTTATACAGGGGGAGGGAGACCCAGTACTTC
CDR3: CASSLYRGRETQYF

D: TRBD1
size: .
V: TRBV5-4
J: TRBJ1-1
DNA: TGTGCCAGCAGCTCTGGACAGGGAAGGATGAACACTGAAGCTTTCTTT
CDR3: CASSSGQGRMNTEAFF

D: .
size: .
V: TRBV28
J: TRBJ2-7
DNA: TGTGCCAGCAGTGTCCCGGGGCAGGGGCTCGAGGGGGAGCAGTACTTC
CDR3: CASSVPGQGLEGEQYF

D: TRBD1
size: .
V: TRBV3-1/TRBV3-2
J: TRBJ1-2
DNA: TGTGCCAGCAGCCAGAGACAGGGGGCATTGGGCTACACCTTC
CDR3: CASSQRQGALGYTF

D: TRBD1
size: once
V: TRBV7-7
J: TRBJ2-5
DNA: TGTGCCAGCAGCTCGGACAGGAAAGAGACCCAGTACTTC
CDR3: CASSSDRKETQYF

D: TRBD2
size: .
V: TRBV6-1
J: TRBJ2-7
DNA: TGTGCCAGCAGTGAAGCGCTAGTACTAGCGGGGAAGCAGTACTTC
CDR3: CASSEALVLAGKQYF